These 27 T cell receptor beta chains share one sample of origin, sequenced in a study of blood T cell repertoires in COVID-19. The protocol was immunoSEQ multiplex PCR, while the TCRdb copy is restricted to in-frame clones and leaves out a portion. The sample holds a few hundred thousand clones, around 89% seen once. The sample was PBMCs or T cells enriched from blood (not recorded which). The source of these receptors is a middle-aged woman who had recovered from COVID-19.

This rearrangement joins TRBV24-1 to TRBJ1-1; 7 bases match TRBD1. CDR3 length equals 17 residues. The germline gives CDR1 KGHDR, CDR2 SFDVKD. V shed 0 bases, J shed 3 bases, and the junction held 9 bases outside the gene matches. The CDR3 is CATSDLGDRVLYTEAFF. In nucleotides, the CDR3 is TGTGCCACCAGTGATTTGGGTGACAGGGTGCTATACACTGAAGCTTTCTTT.

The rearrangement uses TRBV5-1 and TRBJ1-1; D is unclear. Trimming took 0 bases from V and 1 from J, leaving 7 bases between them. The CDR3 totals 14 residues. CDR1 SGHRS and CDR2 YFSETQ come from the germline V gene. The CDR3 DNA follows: TGCGCCAGCAGCTTGGAATCCGGGAACACTGAAGCTTTCTTT. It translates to CASSLESGNTEAFF.

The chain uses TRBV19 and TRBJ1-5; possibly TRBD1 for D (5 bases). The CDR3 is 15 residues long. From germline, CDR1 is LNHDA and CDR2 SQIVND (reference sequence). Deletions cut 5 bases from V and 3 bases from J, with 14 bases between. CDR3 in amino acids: CASSAARGFNQPQHF. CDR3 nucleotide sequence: TGTGCCAGTAGTGCTGCAAGGGGATTCAATCAGCCCCAGCATTTT.

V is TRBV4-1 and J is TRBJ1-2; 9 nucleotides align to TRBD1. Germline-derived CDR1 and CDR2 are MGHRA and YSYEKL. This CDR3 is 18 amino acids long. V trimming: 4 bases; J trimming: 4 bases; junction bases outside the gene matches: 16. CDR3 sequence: CASSPDRDRDGSLYGYTF. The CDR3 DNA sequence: TGCGCCAGCAGCCCAGATCGGGACAGGGATGGATCCCTCTATGGCTACACCTTC.

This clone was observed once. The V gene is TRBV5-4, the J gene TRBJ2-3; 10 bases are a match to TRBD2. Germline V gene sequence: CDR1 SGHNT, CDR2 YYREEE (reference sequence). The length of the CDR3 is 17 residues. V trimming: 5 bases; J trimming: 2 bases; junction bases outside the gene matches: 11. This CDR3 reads CASRFLAGASFTDTQYF. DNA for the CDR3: TGTGCCAGCAGGTTTCTAGCGGGAGCGAGTTTCACAGATACGCAGTATTTT.

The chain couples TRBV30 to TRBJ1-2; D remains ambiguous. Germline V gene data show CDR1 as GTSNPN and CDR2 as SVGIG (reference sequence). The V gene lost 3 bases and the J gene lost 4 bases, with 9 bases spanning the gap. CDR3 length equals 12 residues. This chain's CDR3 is CAWRDTSYGYTF. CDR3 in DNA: TGTGCCTGGAGAGACACCTCCTATGGCTACACCTTC.

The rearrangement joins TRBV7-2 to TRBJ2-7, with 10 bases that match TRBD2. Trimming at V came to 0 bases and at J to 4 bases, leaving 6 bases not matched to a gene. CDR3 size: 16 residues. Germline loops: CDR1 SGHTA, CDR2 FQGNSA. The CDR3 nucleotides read TGTGCCAGCAGCTTAGCCCAGCGGGAGGGCCGGTACGAGCAGTACTTC. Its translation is CASSLAQREGRYEQYF. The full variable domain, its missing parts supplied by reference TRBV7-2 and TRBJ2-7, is GAGVSQSPSNKVTEKGKDVELRCDPISGHTALYWYRQSLGQGLEFLIYFQGNSAPDKSGLPSDRFSAERTGGSVSTLTIQRTQQEDSAVYLCASSLAQREGRYEQYFGPGTRLTVT.

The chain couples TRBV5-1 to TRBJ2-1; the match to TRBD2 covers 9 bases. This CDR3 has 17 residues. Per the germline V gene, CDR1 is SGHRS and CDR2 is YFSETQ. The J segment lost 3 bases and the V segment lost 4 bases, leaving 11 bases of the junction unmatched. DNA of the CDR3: TGCGCCAGCAGCCCGGCGGGGGGGATCGGGTTCTACAATGAGCAGTTCTTC. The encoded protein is CASSPAGGIGFYNEQFF.

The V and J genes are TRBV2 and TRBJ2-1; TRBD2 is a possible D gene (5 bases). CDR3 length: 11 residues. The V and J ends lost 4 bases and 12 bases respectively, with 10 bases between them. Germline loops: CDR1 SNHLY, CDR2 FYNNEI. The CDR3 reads CASSVDSGQFF. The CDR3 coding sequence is TGTGCCAGCAGTGTGGACTCGGGGCAGTTCTTC.

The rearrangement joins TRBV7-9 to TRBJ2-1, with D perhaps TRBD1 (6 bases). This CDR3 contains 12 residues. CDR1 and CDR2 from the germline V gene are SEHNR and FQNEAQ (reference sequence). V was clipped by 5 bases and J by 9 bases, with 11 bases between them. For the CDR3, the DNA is TGTGCCAGCAGCCGACAGGAGAGTGAGCAGTTCTTC. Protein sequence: CASSRQESEQFF. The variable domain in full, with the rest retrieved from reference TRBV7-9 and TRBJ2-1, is DTGVSQNPRHKITKRGQNVTFRCDPISEHNRLYWYRQTLGQGPEFLTYFQNEAQLEKSRLLSDRFSAERPKGSFSTLEIQRTEQGDSAMYLCASSRQESEQFFGPGTRLTVL.

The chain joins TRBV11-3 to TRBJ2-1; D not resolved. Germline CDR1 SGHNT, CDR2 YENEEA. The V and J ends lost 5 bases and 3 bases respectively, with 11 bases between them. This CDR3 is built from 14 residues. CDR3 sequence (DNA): TGTGCCAGCAGCCCTCGAGGATTCTACAATGAGCAGTTCTTC. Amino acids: CASSPRGFYNEQFF.

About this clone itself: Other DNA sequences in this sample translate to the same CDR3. The CDR3 region has the DNA TGTGCCAGCAGCGTAGGGCAGGGAGAGACCCAGTACTTC. It is translated as CASSVGQGETQYF. The V gene is TRBV9, the J gene TRBJ2-5, with D maybe TRBD1 (5 bases). From germline, CDR1 is SGDLS and CDR2 YYNGEE. Trimming pared 0 bases from V and 4 bases from J, leaving 7 bases between. This CDR3 contains 13 residues.

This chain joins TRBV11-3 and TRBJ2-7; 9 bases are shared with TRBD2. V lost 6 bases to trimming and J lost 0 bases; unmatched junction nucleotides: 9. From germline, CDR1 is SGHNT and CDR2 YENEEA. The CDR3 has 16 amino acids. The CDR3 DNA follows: TGTGCCAGCAGTAAAGTGGCTAGCGGGACCTCCTACGAGCAGTACTTC. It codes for CASSKVASGTSYEQYF.

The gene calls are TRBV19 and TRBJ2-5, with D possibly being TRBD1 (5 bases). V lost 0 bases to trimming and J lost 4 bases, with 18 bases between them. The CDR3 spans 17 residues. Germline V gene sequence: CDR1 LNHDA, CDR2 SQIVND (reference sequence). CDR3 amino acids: CASSIDGAGRAVETQYF. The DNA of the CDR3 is TGTGCCAGTAGTATAGATGGGGCCGGTCGGGCGGTAGAGACCCAGTACTTC.

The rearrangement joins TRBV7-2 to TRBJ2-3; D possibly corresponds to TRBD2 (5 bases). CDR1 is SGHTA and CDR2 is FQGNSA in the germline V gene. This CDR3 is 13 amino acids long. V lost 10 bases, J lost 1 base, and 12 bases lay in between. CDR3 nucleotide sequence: TGTGCCATACCCCGAGCGGGCACAGATACGCAGTATTTT. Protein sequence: CAIPRAGTDTQYF. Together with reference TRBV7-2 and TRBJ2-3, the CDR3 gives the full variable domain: GAGVSQSPSNKVTEKGKDVELRCDPISGHTALYWYRQSLGQGLEFLIYFQGNSAPDKSGLPSDRFSAERTGGSVSTLTIQRTQQEDSAVYLCAIPRAGTDTQYFGPGTRLTVL.

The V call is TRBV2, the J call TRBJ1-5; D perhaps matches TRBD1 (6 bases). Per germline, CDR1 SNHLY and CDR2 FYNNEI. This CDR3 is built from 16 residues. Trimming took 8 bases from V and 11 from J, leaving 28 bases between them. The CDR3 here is CASEGGGGQAEGAQHF. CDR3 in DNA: TGTGCCAGCGAGGGGGGCGGGGGCCAGGCGGAGGGGGCCCAGCATTTT.

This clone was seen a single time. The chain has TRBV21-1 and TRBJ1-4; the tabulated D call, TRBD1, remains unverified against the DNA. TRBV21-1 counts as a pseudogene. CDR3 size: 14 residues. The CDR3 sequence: CASSKGDRDEKLFF. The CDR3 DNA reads TGTGCCAGCAGCAAAGGAGACAGGGATGAAAAACTGTTTTTT.

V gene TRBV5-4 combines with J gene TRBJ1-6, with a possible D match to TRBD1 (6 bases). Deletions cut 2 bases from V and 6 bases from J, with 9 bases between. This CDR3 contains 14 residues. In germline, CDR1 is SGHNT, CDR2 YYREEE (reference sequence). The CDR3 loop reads CASSLQGPNSPLHF. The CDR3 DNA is TGTGCCAGCAGCTTACAGGGTCCTAATTCACCCCTCCACTTT.

The CDR3 spells CASSLERRVTDTQYF. The CDR3 DNA follows: TGCGCCAGCAGCTTGGAACGGAGAGTCACAGATACGCAGTATTTT. The gene calls are TRBV5-1 and TRBJ2-3; D is unresolved. The CDR3 runs to 15 residues. In germline, CDR1 is SGHRS, CDR2 YFSETQ. V lost 0 bases and J lost 2, with 10 bases in between. The complete variable domain, with remaining parts taken from reference TRBV5-1 and TRBJ2-3, reads KAGVTQTPRYLIKTRGQQVTLSCSPISGHRSVSWYQQTPGQGLQFLFEYFSETQRNKGNFPGRFSGRQFSNSRSEMNVSTLELGDSALYLCASSLERRVTDTQYFGPGTRLTVL.

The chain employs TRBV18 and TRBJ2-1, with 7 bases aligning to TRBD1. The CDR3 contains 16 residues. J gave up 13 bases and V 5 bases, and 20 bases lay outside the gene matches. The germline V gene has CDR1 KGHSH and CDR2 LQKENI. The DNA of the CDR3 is TGTGCCAGCTCAACCGAGGGTAATAACAGGGGTCCCCATCAGTTCTTC. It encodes CASSTEGNNRGPHQFF.

DNA for the CDR3: TGCGCCAGCAGCTTCAGGACAGGGCTTCGAAGCGAGCAGTACTTC. This translates into CASSFRTGLRSEQYF. The rearrangement links TRBV5-1 to TRBJ2-7, with 8 bases fitting TRBD1. Germline assignment: CDR1 SGHRS and CDR2 YFSETQ. The CDR3 covers 15 residues. Trimming cost V 2 bases and J 6 bases; bases outside gene matches: 10.

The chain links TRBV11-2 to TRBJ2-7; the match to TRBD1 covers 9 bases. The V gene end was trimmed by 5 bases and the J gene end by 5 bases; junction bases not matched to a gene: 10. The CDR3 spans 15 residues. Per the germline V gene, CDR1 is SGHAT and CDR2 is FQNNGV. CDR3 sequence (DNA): TGTGCCAGCAGCGTCGGGACAGGGTCAGCAAACGAGCAGTACTTC. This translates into CASSVGTGSANEQYF.

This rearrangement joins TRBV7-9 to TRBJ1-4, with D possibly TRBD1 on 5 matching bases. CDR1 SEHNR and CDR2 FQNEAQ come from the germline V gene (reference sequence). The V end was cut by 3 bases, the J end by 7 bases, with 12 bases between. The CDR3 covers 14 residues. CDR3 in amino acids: CASSLTVRGEKLFF. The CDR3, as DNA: TGTGCCAGCAGCTTGACAGTTAGGGGTGAAAAACTGTTTTTT.

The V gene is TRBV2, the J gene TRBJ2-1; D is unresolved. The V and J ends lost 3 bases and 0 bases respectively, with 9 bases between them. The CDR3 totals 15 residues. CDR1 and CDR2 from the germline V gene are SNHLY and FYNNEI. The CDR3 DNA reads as TGTGCCAGCAGTGAGTTGCCTAGCTCCTACAATGAGCAGTTCTTC. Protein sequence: CASSELPSSYNEQFF. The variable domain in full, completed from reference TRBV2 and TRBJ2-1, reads EPEVTQTPSHQVTQMGQEVILRCVPISNHLYFYWYRQILGQKVEFLVSFYNNEISEKSEIFDDQFSVERPDGSNFTLKIRSTKLEDSAMYFCASSELPSSYNEQFFGPGTRLTVL.

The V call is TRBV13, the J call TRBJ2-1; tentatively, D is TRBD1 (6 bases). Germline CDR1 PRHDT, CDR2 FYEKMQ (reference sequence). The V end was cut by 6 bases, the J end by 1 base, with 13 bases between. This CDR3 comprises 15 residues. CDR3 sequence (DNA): TGTGCCAGCAGGGACGGGACACTTTCCTACAATGAGCAGTTCTTC. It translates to CASRDGTLSYNEQFF.

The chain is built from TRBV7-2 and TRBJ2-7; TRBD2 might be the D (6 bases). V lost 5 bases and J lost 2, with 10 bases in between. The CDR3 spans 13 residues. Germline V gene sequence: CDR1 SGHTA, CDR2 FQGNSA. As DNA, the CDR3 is TGTGCCAGCAGCCGTAGCGGTACCTACGAGCAGTACTTC. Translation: CASSRSGTYEQYF.

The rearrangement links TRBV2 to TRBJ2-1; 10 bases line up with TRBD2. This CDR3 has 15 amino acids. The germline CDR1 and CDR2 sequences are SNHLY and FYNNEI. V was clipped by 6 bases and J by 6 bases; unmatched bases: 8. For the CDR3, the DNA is TGTGCCAGCAGGCCCGCTAGCGGGAGAGGCAATGAGCAGTTCTTC. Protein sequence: CASRPASGRGNEQFF.